These T cell receptor beta chains were read from a single sample in a study of radiation and T cells in renal cell carcinoma. Some clones are missing from TCRdb's copy, which holds only in-frame ones; the method was immunoSEQ multiplex PCR. The sample holds over 12,000 clones; roughly 58% are singletons and the top ten take roughly 15%. Sequenced here: tumor tissue, sampled from a patient whose treatment was nephrectomy without radiotherapy. Source of these receptors: a man aged 55 to 70 with renal cell carcinoma. Each CDR3 is given with its conserved first and last residue. Each record gives: CDR3 DNA, CDR3 protein, V gene, D gene, CDR3 length, J gene, clone size. The D gene is left open where the match is weak. For some rows the clone size is stated as once, few or many, or as a class when expanded; others skip it.

CDR3nt: TGTGCCAGCAGTTGGACGGAGCAAGAGACCCAGTACTTC
CDR3aa: CASSWTEQETQYF
v_gene: TRBV2
d_gene: .
len: 13
j_gene: TRBJ2-5
abundance: once

CDR3nt: TGTGCCAGCAGTTTGGGGCAGTTGACAGATACGCAGTATTTT
CDR3aa: CASSLGQLTDTQYF
v_gene: TRBV27
d_gene: .
len: 14
j_gene: TRBJ2-3
abundance: few

CDR3nt: TGTGCCAGCTCCCGGGCAAAGACCCAGTACTTC
CDR3aa: CASSRAKTQYF
v_gene: TRBV19
d_gene: .
len: 11
j_gene: TRBJ2-5
abundance: .

CDR3nt: TGTGCCAGCAGCTTAGATTTGGGGTTTCTGAGTCGGGAACAAAATGAGCAGTTCTTC
CDR3aa: CASSLDLGFLSREQNEQFF
v_gene: TRBV7-9
d_gene: .
len: 19
j_gene: TRBJ2-1
abundance: once

CDR3nt: TGTGCCAGCAGTTCAACCCGACTAGCGGGGGGGCCAGCCAAAAACATTCAGTACTTC
CDR3aa: CASSSTRLAGGPAKNIQYF
v_gene: TRBV27
d_gene: TRBD2
len: 19
j_gene: TRBJ2-4
abundance: few

CDR3nt: TGTGCCATCAGTGAGGGTCAGGCCTACAATGAGCAGTTCTTC
CDR3aa: CAISEGQAYNEQFF
v_gene: TRBV10-3
d_gene: .
len: 14
j_gene: TRBJ2-1
abundance: .

CDR3nt: TGTGCCAGCAGCTTAGCGTCAGCGGGGGAGTACAATGAGCAGTTCTTC
CDR3aa: CASSLASAGEYNEQFF
v_gene: TRBV7-2
d_gene: TRBD2
len: 16
j_gene: TRBJ2-1
abundance: medium-sized

CDR3nt: TGTGCCAGCACCGGGGACAGCACTGAAGCTTTCTTT
CDR3aa: CASTGDSTEAFF
v_gene: TRBV6-1
d_gene: TRBD1
len: 12
j_gene: TRBJ1-1
abundance: medium-sized

CDR3nt: TGTGCCAGCAGTTACTCACCGACGCTACCCTATGGCTACACCTTC
CDR3aa: CASSYSPTLPYGYTF
v_gene: TRBV6-5
d_gene: .
len: 15
j_gene: TRBJ1-2
abundance: .

CDR3nt: TGTGCCAGCAGTCCCCCCGGTCAGACCAGACCCTACGAGCAGTACTTC
CDR3aa: CASSPPGQTRPYEQYF
v_gene: TRBV28
d_gene: .
len: 16
j_gene: TRBJ2-7
abundance: .

CDR3nt: TGTGCCAGCAGTTCACCGGGAAACTTAGGGGAGACCCAGTACTTC
CDR3aa: CASSSPGNLGETQYF
v_gene: TRBV5-4
d_gene: .
len: 15
j_gene: TRBJ2-5
abundance: .

CDR3nt: TGTGCCAGTAGTATCGGCCTCCCCTACGAGCAGTACTTC
CDR3aa: CASSIGLPYEQYF
v_gene: TRBV19
d_gene: .
len: 13
j_gene: TRBJ2-7
abundance: medium-sized

CDR3nt: TGTGCCAGCAGCGTCCGGACGGGGGAGACCCAGTACTTC
CDR3aa: CASSVRTGETQYF
v_gene: TRBV14
d_gene: .
len: 13
j_gene: TRBJ2-5
abundance: .

CDR3nt: TGTGCCAGCCTTGAAGGGGGTTGGTCGTACGAGCAGTACTTC
CDR3aa: CASLEGGWSYEQYF
v_gene: TRBV7-2
d_gene: .
len: 14
j_gene: TRBJ2-7
abundance: .

CDR3nt: TGTGCCAGCAGTGTAGCGGGAGGCTCCTACAATGAGCAGTTCTTC
CDR3aa: CASSVAGGSYNEQFF
v_gene: TRBV6-4
d_gene: TRBD2
len: 15
j_gene: TRBJ2-1
abundance: .

CDR3nt: TGTGCCAGCTCACCCCCCGGAGGGGCAGCACGGAATGAAAAACTGTTTTTT
CDR3aa: CASSPPGGAARNEKLFF
v_gene: TRBV18
d_gene: .
len: 17
j_gene: TRBJ1-4
abundance: .

CDR3nt: TGCCCCCGGTTGGAGACCCAGTACTTC
CDR3aa: CPRLETQYF
v_gene: TRBV29-1
d_gene: .
len: 9
j_gene: TRBJ2-5
abundance: few

CDR3nt: TGTGCCAGCAGTTTAAGACCTACCGGGACAGCCCCATCTCGGAACACCGGGGAGCTGTTTTTT
CDR3aa: CASSLRPTGTAPSRNTGELFF
v_gene: TRBV28
d_gene: TRBD1
len: 21
j_gene: TRBJ2-2
abundance: .

CDR3nt: TGTGCCAGCAGTCCTCGGACAGGGGGAGATCGCACAGATACGCAGTATTTT
CDR3aa: CASSPRTGGDRTDTQYF
v_gene: TRBV28
d_gene: TRBD1
len: 17
j_gene: TRBJ2-3
abundance: .

CDR3nt: TGTGCCAGCAGCTTGGTTTTGGGGGGGATATCCTCTGGAAACACCATATATTTT
CDR3aa: CASSLVLGGISSGNTIYF
v_gene: TRBV7-8
d_gene: .
len: 18
j_gene: TRBJ1-3
abundance: once

CDR3nt: TGTGCCAGCAGTCGAGACAGGGGCCACGAGCAGTACTTC
CDR3aa: CASSRDRGHEQYF
v_gene: TRBV6-6
d_gene: TRBD1
len: 13
j_gene: TRBJ2-7
abundance: .

CDR3nt: TGTGCCAGCAGCTTGACTAGCGGGGACACCGGGGAGCTGTTTTTT
CDR3aa: CASSLTSGDTGELFF
v_gene: TRBV5-7
d_gene: TRBD2
len: 15
j_gene: TRBJ2-2
abundance: few